This T cell receptor beta chain is drawn from a study of cytomegalovirus exposure and HLA in healthy donors. CDR1 SEHNR and CDR2 FQNEAQ come from the germline V gene (reference sequence). V lost 1 base, J lost 5 bases, and 14 bases lay in between. The CDR3 is 15 residues long. PCR was performed using 60 Vbeta and 13 Jbeta primers. Only in-frame clones appear in the TCRdb table, and some are missing; sequencing was by immunoSEQ multiplex PCR. The sample holds about 120,000 clones, 70% to 80% seen once. This receptor was taken from a woman aged 35 to 49 in good health and CMV-seropositive. The chain is built from TRBV7-9 and TRBJ2-5, with D uncertain. Specimen: PBMCs. CDR3 DNA: TGTGCCAGCAGCTTAGAACCGGTGGTTCGGGAGACCCAGTACTTC. Its protein is CASSLEPVVRETQYF.